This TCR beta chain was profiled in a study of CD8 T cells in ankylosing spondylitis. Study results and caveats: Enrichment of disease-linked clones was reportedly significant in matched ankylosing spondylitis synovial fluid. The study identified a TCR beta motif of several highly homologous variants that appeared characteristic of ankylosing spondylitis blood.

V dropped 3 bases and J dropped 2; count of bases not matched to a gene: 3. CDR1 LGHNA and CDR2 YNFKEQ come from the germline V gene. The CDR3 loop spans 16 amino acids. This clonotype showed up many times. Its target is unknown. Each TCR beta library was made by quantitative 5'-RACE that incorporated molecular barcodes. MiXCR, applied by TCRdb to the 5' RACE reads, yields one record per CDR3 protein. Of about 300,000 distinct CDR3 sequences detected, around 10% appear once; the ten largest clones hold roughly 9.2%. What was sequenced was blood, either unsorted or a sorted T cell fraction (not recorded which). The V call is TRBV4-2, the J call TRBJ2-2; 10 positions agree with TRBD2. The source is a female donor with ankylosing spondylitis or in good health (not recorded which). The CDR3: CASSQASGGNTGELFF. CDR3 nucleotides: TGTGCCAGCAGCCAGGCTAGCGGGGGAAACACCGGGGAGCTGTTTTTT.